These 26 T cell receptor beta chains originate from one sample sequenced in a study of post-analysis software for immune sequencing data. Unique molecular identifiers tagged the TCR beta cDNA libraries. TCRdb passed the PCR reads through MiXCR, listing each CDR3 protein once. The sample records approximately 460,000 distinct CDR3 sequences, roughly 46% being singletons. Study-wide findings and caveats: TRBV5-6, TRBV5-1 and TRBV20-1 belonged to a set of five TRBV segments that were more frequent in patients than controls.

No antigen has been assigned to these receptors. The source material was blood. Receptors were obtained from a girl aged 10 to 17 with multiple sclerosis.

The chain employs TRBV6-2 or TRBV6-3 and TRBJ2-5; D ambiguous. Trimming cost V 6 bases and J 1 base, with 12 bases left between them. CDR3 length: 14 residues. Germline assignment: CDR1 MNHEY and CDR2 SVGEGT. The CDR3 DNA reads as TGTGCCAGCAGCAAAATGGCGAGCCAAGAGACCCAGTACTTC. Its protein is CASSKMASQETQYF.

A few counts support this clonotype. V gene TRBV29-1 combines with J gene TRBJ2-4, with a weak D call TRBD2 (6 bases). V was shortened by 4 bases and J by 6 bases, with 19 bases between the two germline ends. Germline V gene sequence: CDR1 SQVTM, CDR2 ANQGSEA. The CDR3 sequence is 15 residues long. The CDR3 sequence is CSVGGRLTGGNIQYF. CDR3 DNA: TGCAGCGTTGGAGGGAGGCTGACCGGCGGAAACATTCAGTACTTC.

This rearrangement joins TRBV29-1 to TRBJ2-4; 9 bases match TRBD2. The J call may be faulty, since TRBJ2-7 better matches the DNA end. The CDR3 extends over 14 amino acids. Germline V gene sequence: CDR1 SQVTM, CDR2 ANQGSEA. CDR3 protein: CSVARLAVTYEQYF. The CDR3 DNA follows: TGCAGCGTTGCCAGACTAGCGGTGACCTACGAGCAGTACTTC.

This clonotype was detected ten times or more. This rearrangement joins TRBV28 to TRBJ2-7; TRBD2 matches at 10 bases. CDR3 length equals 15 residues. Germline lookup yields CDR1 MDHEN and CDR2 SYDVKM. Trimming took 2 bases from V and 4 from J; bases not matched to a gene: 5. The CDR3 DNA reads as TGTGCCAGCAGTTTAACCGCTAGCGGGAGTTACGAGCAGTACTTC. This translates into CASSLTASGSYEQYF.

This clonotype has just a few counts. The chain joins TRBV28 to TRBJ2-3; possibly TRBD1 or TRBD2 for D (5 bases each). CDR3 length: 15 residues. V was clipped by 5 bases and J by 5 bases, with 17 bases between them. Germline V lookup: CDR1 MDHEN, CDR2 SYDVKM. The CDR3 DNA is TGTGCCAGCAGTAGGGCAGGGCGAAGCGGAGATACGCAGTATTTT. It encodes CASSRAGRSGDTQYF.

This sequence joins TRBV20-1 and TRBJ2-1; 14 nucleotides agree with TRBD2. The CDR3 extends over 17 amino acids. CDR1 and CDR2 from the germline V gene are DFQATT and SNEGSKA (reference sequence). J lost 3 bases, V lost 0 bases, and 4 bases had no gene match. The CDR3 protein is CSARDRTSGRNYNEQFF. The DNA of the CDR3 is TGCAGTGCTAGAGATCGGACTAGCGGGAGGAACTACAATGAGCAGTTCTTC.

The chain couples TRBV28 to TRBJ2-3, with D possibly matching TRBD2 (6 bases). Germline CDR1 MDHEN, CDR2 SYDVKM. The V gene lost 5 bases and the J gene lost 3 bases, with 18 bases spanning the gap. CDR3 length equals 16 residues. DNA for the CDR3: TGTGCCAGCAGTCCATCTAGCGTTCCAGGGACAGATACGCAGTATTTT. This sequence encodes CASSPSSVPGTDTQYF.

V usage is TRBV6-6 and J usage is TRBJ1-1, with D perhaps matching TRBD1 (5 bases). V dropped 1 base and J dropped 4 bases, with 10 bases sitting between them. The CDR3 length is 14 residues. In germline, CDR1 is MNHNY, CDR2 SVGAGI (reference sequence). DNA for the CDR3: TGTGCCAGCAGTTACTTTTCGGGGGGCACTGAAGCTTTCTTT. It specifies CASSYFSGGTEAFF.

This sequence joins TRBV7-9 and TRBJ1-1; D gene ambiguous. CDR3 length: 13 amino acids. Germline V lookup: CDR1 SEHNR, CDR2 FQNEAQ (reference sequence). Trimming pared 1 base from V and 7 bases from J, leaving 10 bases between. Here the CDR3 reads CASSLVRGGEAFF. The CDR3 DNA reads as TGTGCCAGCAGCTTAGTACGAGGCGGTGAAGCTTTCTTT.

The V gene is TRBV5-1, the J gene TRBJ1-1; D unclear. CDR3 length: 15 amino acids. V was cut by 2 bases and J by 1 base, with 12 bases left in between. The germline CDR1 and CDR2 sequences are SGHRS and YFSETQ. CDR3 coding DNA: TGCGCCAGCAGCTTTCAACCTTGGGGGAACACTGAAGCTTTCTTT. Protein product: CASSFQPWGNTEAFF.

V usage is TRBV7-2 and J usage is TRBJ1-1; D ambiguous. Trimming pared 8 bases from V and 6 bases from J, leaving 16 bases between. In germline, CDR1 is SGHTA, CDR2 FQGNSA. CDR3 length equals 13 residues. This chain's CDR3 is CASAYILGAEAFF. The CDR3 nucleotides are TGTGCCAGCGCTTATATACTAGGAGCTGAAGCTTTCTTT.

This sequence joins TRBV28 and TRBJ2-3; D is unclear. Germline V gives CDR1 MDHEN, CDR2 SYDVKM. This CDR3 is built from 15 residues. Trimming took off 6 bases at V and 5 bases at J, with 18 bases between the two ends. The CDR3 is CASSQRQGMGDTQYF. As DNA, the CDR3 is TGTGCCAGCAGCCAAAGACAAGGCATGGGAGATACGCAGTATTTT.

The chain has TRBV28 and TRBJ2-3; D remains unclear. Germline values: CDR1 MDHEN, CDR2 SYDVKM. Trimming removed 3 bases from V and 3 bases from J, with 19 bases in between. CDR3 length equals 17 residues. The CDR3 nucleotides read TGTGCCAGCAGTTTGAATCCTGGGTCAGGAGTAACAGATACGCAGTATTTT. It yields the protein CASSLNPGSGVTDTQYF.

This clonotype came up a few times. The chain joins TRBV20-1 to TRBJ2-7; 13 nucleotides match TRBD2. V shed 5 bases and J 5 bases; nucleotides not matched to a gene: 18. This CDR3 region has 18 residues. Germline V gene data show CDR1 as DFQATT and CDR2 as SNEGSKA (reference sequence). CDR3 bases: TGCAGTGCTTGGACAGGGACTCTCTGGACTAGCGGGAGCGACGAGCAGTACTTC. Encoded protein: CSAWTGTLWTSGSDEQYF.

The rearrangement links TRBV15 to TRBJ2-1; 9 positions match TRBD1. CDR1 is LNHNV and CDR2 is YYDKDF in the germline V gene (reference sequence). The length of the CDR3 is 15 residues. Trimming took 3 bases from V and 3 from J; bases not matched to a gene: 3. The CDR3 loop is CATSSQTGGYNEQFF. The CDR3 DNA sequence: TGTGCCACCAGCAGCCAGACAGGGGGCTACAATGAGCAGTTCTTC.

The chain has TRBV3-1 and TRBJ2-1; D is possibly TRBD1 or TRBD2 (5 bases each). This CDR3 has 17 amino acids. Trimming stripped 2 bases from V and 4 bases from J, with 18 bases between. Germline V gene sequence: CDR1 LGHDT, CDR2 YNNKEL (reference sequence). The CDR3 DNA reads as TGTGCCAGCAGCCAATCCACCCTAGGGGAGCCATACAATGAGCAGTTCTTC. Translation: CASSQSTLGEPYNEQFF.

This clonotype was observed a few times. The chain couples TRBV7-9 to TRBJ2-7, with 7 positions matching TRBD2. Per germline, CDR1 SEHNR and CDR2 FQNEAQ (reference sequence). The V segment lost 5 bases and the J segment 2 bases; nucleotides outside the gene matches: 6. The CDR3 length is 14 residues. The DNA for the CDR3 is TGTGCCAGCAGCGATGCGGGGGTAACCTACGAGCAGTACTTC. It codes for CASSDAGVTYEQYF.

Comment on this clonotype: The CDR3 carries no conserved terminal phenylalanine or tryptophan, so it likely arises from a read error. The chain uses TRBV4-1 and TRBJ2-3, with 13 bases lining up with TRBD2. The CDR3 covers 21 residues. The V segment lost 0 bases and the J segment 3 bases; nucleotides outside the gene matches: 15. Per germline, CDR1 MGHRA and CDR2 YSYEKL. CDR3 sequence (DNA): TGCGCCAGCAGCCAAGATAAGACTAGCGGGAGGACCAGGTCATGGACAGATACGCAGTATTCT. It specifies CASSQDKTSGRTRSWTDTQYS.

The CDR3 region is CASSPPGASFREQFF. The CDR3 coding sequence is TGTGCCAGCAGTCCCCCGGGGGCATCCTTCAGGGAGCAGTTCTTC. The J gene is TRBJ2-1, the V gene TRBV6-5, with D possibly called TRBD1 or TRBD2 (6 bases each). This CDR3 region has 15 residues. Deletions cut 5 bases from V and 10 bases from J, with 21 bases between. CDR1 MNHEY and CDR2 SVGAGI come from the germline V gene.

The rearrangement joins TRBV7-6 to TRBJ1-5; D call uncertain. This CDR3 contains 14 residues. Germline CDR1 is SGHVS and CDR2 is FNYEAQ. V lost 0 bases, J lost 2 bases, and 5 bases lay in between. The CDR3 DNA is TGTGCCAGCAGCTTAGCTGACGGCAATCAGCCCCAGCATTTT. It is translated as CASSLADGNQPQHF.

The rearrangement joins TRBV5-1 to TRBJ2-3; 10 nucleotides align to TRBD2. Germline values: CDR1 SGHRS, CDR2 YFSETQ. CDR3 length: 17 amino acids. Trimming removed 4 bases from V and 2 bases from J; junction bases left unmatched: 10. The CDR3 DNA reads TGCGCCAGCAGCCCTTCGGGACTAGCGTTAACCACAGATACGCAGTATTTT. Translation: CASSPSGLALTTDTQYF.

This clonotype was recorded once. This rearrangement joins TRBV7-2 to TRBJ2-3; no clear D gene. This CDR3 contains 13 residues. Germline CDR1 is SGHTA and CDR2 is FQGNSA. The V end was cut by 5 bases, the J end by 0 bases, with 6 bases between. The CDR3 DNA reads TGTGCCAGCAGCACCTTTAGCACAGATACGCAGTATTTT. This encodes CASSTFSTDTQYF.

This clonotype was seen a handful of times. The chain joins TRBV18 to TRBJ2-3; either TRBD1 or TRBD2 may supply D (5 bases each). Germline CDR1 KGHSH, CDR2 LQKENI. The CDR3 loop spans 14 amino acids. Deletions cut 2 bases from V and 0 bases from J, with 6 bases between. CDR3 bases: TGTGCCAGCTCACCAAGGGACAGCACAGATACGCAGTATTTT. It is translated as CASSPRDSTDTQYF.

V gene TRBV5-5 combines with J gene TRBJ2-5; the match to TRBD1 covers 11 bases. V lost 3 bases to trimming and J lost 4 bases; unmatched junction nucleotides: 5. Germline values: CDR1 SGHKS, CDR2 YYEKEE (reference sequence). The CDR3 has 15 residues. CDR3 bases: TGTGCCAGCAGCTCCTCCGGGACAGGGGGAGAGACCCAGTACTTC. This translates into CASSSSGTGGETQYF.

This chain joins TRBV4-3 and TRBJ1-2; perhaps TRBD1 as D (5 bases). Trimming cost V 6 bases and J 0 bases, with 23 bases left between them. The CDR3 contains 18 residues. The germline V gene has CDR1 LGHNA and CDR2 YSLEER. The CDR3: CASSPQVSGLNTNYGYTF. The CDR3 DNA sequence: TGCGCCAGCAGTCCACAGGTTTCTGGGTTGAATACTAACTATGGCTACACCTTC.

This chain uses TRBV12-3 or TRBV12-4 with TRBJ2-6, with unresolved D. The CDR3 totals 14 residues. Deletions cut 6 bases from V and 0 bases from J, with 6 bases between. The CDR3 DNA sequence: TGTGCCAGCAGCGAAAGCTCTGGGGCCAACGTCCTGACTTTC. Its translation is CASSESSGANVLTF.